These 26 T cell receptor beta chains share one sample of origin, sequenced in a study of PD-L1 blockade in urothelial cancer. This sample's time point: pretreatment peripheral blood. Data came from immunoSEQ multiplex PCR; TCRdb stores just in-frame clones and leaves some out. There are 95,000 or so clones in the sample; roughly 91% occur only once, and 2% to 2.5% lies in the top ten. The sequenced sample was PBMCs, obtained around atezolizumab (anti-PD-L1) treatment. The receptors shown here come from a man aged 60-69 years with urothelial cancer.

This chain links TRBV5-6 with TRBJ1-2; TRBD1 agrees at 8 bases. Trimming took 3 bases from V and 9 from J; bases not matched to a gene: 4. CDR3 length equals 12 residues. CDR1 is SGHDT and CDR2 is YYEEEE in the germline V gene. The DNA of the CDR3 is TGTGCCAGCAGCTCCAGGGGGCTGAGCTACACCTTC. Protein sequence: CASSSRGLSYTF.

The gene calls are TRBV9 and TRBJ2-5; 7 bases fit TRBD1. Germline trimming cut 4 bases from V and 1 base from J; bases unmatched to any gene: 4. The CDR3 sequence is 14 residues long. Per germline, CDR1 SGDLS and CDR2 YYNGEE. As DNA, the CDR3 is TGTGCCAGCAGCATAAGACAGGGCCAAGAGACCCAGTACTTC. Encoded protein: CASSIRQGQETQYF.

This clone has just a few counts. The DNA of the CDR3 is TGTGGCCACGCCACTGCTGGCTATGGCTACACCTTC. It translates to CGHATAGYGYTF. This rearrangement joins TRBV28 to TRBJ1-2; no reliable D call. CDR3 size: 12 residues. Germline-derived CDR1 and CDR2 are MDHEN and SYDVKM.

The rearrangement joins TRBV7-2 to TRBJ2-1; the D is unclear. V was clipped by 5 bases and J by 9 bases, with 11 bases between them. The CDR3 is 12 amino acids. In germline, CDR1 is SGHTA, CDR2 FQGNSA. CDR3 bases: TGTGCCAGCAGCCCCCGTCTAGGTGAGCAGTTCTTC. This gives the protein CASSPRLGEQFF.

With regard to this clone: At one of its ends the junction is not consistent with the germline gene, which may arise from a read error. The chain carries TRBV7-2 and TRBJ1-6, with TRBD1 identical over 8 bases. There are 14 residues in the CDR3. Germline V CDR1 and CDR2: SGHTA, FQGNSA. The CDR3, as DNA: TGTGCCAGCAGCTTCAATTTCAACGACAGGGGAATAGACTTT. Encoded protein: CASSFNFNDRGIDF.

This rearrangement joins TRBV6-1 to TRBJ2-5; the match to TRBD2 covers 14 bases. This CDR3 has 17 residues. Germline loops: CDR1 MNHNS, CDR2 SASEGT. Unmatched junction bases numbered 6, after V lost 1 base and J lost 5 bases. The CDR3: CASSEGGTSGSWETQYF. The CDR3 nucleotides are TGTGCCAGCAGTGAAGGGGGGACTAGCGGGAGCTGGGAGACCCAGTACTTC.

This clone is a singleton in its sample. This sequence joins TRBV5-4 and TRBJ2-3; D is perhaps TRBD1 (6 bases). Trimming removed 5 bases from V and 4 bases from J, with 17 bases in between. Germline loops: CDR1 SGHNT, CDR2 YYREEE (reference sequence). The CDR3 totals 15 residues. The CDR3 loop is CASRSGTSGADTQYF. In DNA, the CDR3 is TGTGCCAGCAGGTCCGGGACAAGTGGCGCAGATACGCAGTATTTT.

This clone has more than one count but fewer than ten. The V gene is TRBV4-1, the J gene TRBJ2-5; D might be TRBD1 (5 bases). The CDR3 runs to 13 residues. Germline V gives CDR1 MGHRA, CDR2 YSYEKL. Deletions cut 0 bases from V and 4 bases from J, with 6 bases between. The CDR3 bases are TGCGCCAGCAGCCAAGAAGGGGCAGAGACCCAGTACTTC. Its protein product is CASSQEGAETQYF.

This clone was seen a single time. The chain uses TRBV30 and TRBJ1-2; D might be TRBD1 (5 bases). Germline lookup yields CDR1 GTSNPN and CDR2 SVGIG (reference sequence). CDR3 length equals 15 residues. V shed 3 bases and J shed 6 bases, with 20 bases lying between them. DNA of the CDR3: TGTGCCTGGAGCGTTAAGGGGAGGACAAGAAATGGCTACACCTTC. It is translated as CAWSVKGRTRNGYTF.

The chain is built from TRBV7-2 and TRBJ2-5, with 14 positions matching TRBD2. Germline CDR1 reads SGHTA; CDR2 reads FQGNSA. This CDR3 has 16 amino acids. V was pared by 5 bases and J by 5 bases, with 7 bases of the junction left unmatched. The chain's CDR3 is CASSQTSGGARETQYF. The CDR3 DNA reads as TGTGCCAGCAGCCAGACTAGCGGGGGGGCCCGTGAGACCCAGTACTTC.

The rearrangement links TRBV11-3 to TRBJ1-6; 8 bases align to TRBD1. The CDR3 consists of 15 residues. V shed 2 bases and J 13 bases; nucleotides not matched to a gene: 10. Germline V CDR1 and CDR2: SGHNT, YENEEA. CDR3 amino acids: CASSLWTGTVTPLHF. The CDR3, as DNA: TGTGCCAGCAGCTTATGGACAGGGACTGTAACTCCCCTCCACTTT. Full variable domain (outside the CDR3, taken from reference TRBV11-3 and TRBJ1-6): EAGVVQSPRYKIIEKKQPVAFWCNPISGHNTLYWYLQNLGQGPELLIRYENEEAVDDSQLPKDRFSAERLKGVDSTLKIQPAELGDSAVYLCASSLWTGTVTPLHFGNGTRLTVT.

J is TRBJ1-1 and V is TRBV5-1; D might be TRBD1 (5 bases). Trimming pared 6 bases from V and 1 base from J, leaving 10 bases between. The CDR3 extends over 13 amino acids. Germline V lookup: CDR1 SGHRS, CDR2 YFSETQ. CDR3 sequence reads: CASTLQENTEAFF. In nucleotides, the CDR3 is TGCGCCAGCACATTACAGGAGAACACTGAAGCTTTCTTT. Drawing the rest from reference TRBV5-1 and TRBJ1-1, the complete variable domain is KAGVTQTPRYLIKTRGQQVTLSCSPISGHRSVSWYQQTPGQGLQFLFEYFSETQRNKGNFPGRFSGRQFSNSRSEMNVSTLELGDSALYLCASTLQENTEAFFGQGTRLTVV.

DNA for the CDR3: TGTGCCAGCAGCGCCTCATCCGGGACAGGGCTAGAGACCCAGTACTTC. As protein: CASSASSGTGLETQYF. The genes are TRBV9 and TRBJ2-5, with 9 bases aligning to TRBD1. The germline V gene encodes CDR1 SGDLS and CDR2 YYNGEE. This CDR3 has 16 residues. J gave up 4 bases and V 3 bases, and 10 bases lay outside the gene matches.

V and J are TRBV7-2 and TRBJ1-2; D not resolved. Trimming removed 1 base at V and 7 bases at J, with 7 bases between. The CDR3 extends over 12 amino acids. CDR1 and CDR2 from the germline V gene are SGHTA and FQGNSA. The CDR3 is CASSLVQSGYTF. The CDR3 region has the DNA TGTGCCAGCAGCTTAGTACAGAGTGGCTACACCTTC. Complete variable domain (other parts from reference TRBV7-2 and TRBJ1-2): GAGVSQSPSNKVTEKGKDVELRCDPISGHTALYWYRQSLGQGLEFLIYFQGNSAPDKSGLPSDRFSAERTGGSVSTLTIQRTQQEDSAVYLCASSLVQSGYTFGSGTRLTVV.

The rearrangement links TRBV28 to TRBJ1-2, with a possible D match to TRBD1 (5 bases). Germline CDR1 reads MDHEN; CDR2 reads SYDVKM. V shed 3 bases and J shed 8 bases, with 16 bases lying between them. The CDR3 sequence is 14 residues long. CDR3 residues: CASSLGGPKGGYTF. CDR3 in DNA: TGTGCCAGCAGTTTGGGGGGACCTAAGGGAGGCTACACCTTC.

The chain uses TRBV5-1 and TRBJ1-1; 7 positions agree with TRBD1. The V segment lost 0 bases and the J segment 3 bases; nucleotides outside the gene matches: 14. The CDR3 loop spans 18 amino acids. Germline-derived CDR1 and CDR2 are SGHRS and YFSETQ. In DNA form, the CDR3 reads TGCGCCAGCAGCTTGGGGGGGAAACAGGGGCCATGGGACACTGAAGCTTTCTTT. Protein sequence: CASSLGGKQGPWDTEAFF.

This rearrangement joins TRBV19 to TRBJ1-2, with TRBD1 identical over 9 bases. The germline CDR1 and CDR2 sequences are LNHDA and SQIVND (reference sequence). Trimming took 7 bases from V and 1 from J; bases not matched to a gene: 13. The CDR3 consists of 17 residues. As DNA, the CDR3 is TGTGCCAGTATCAAGGGGACGGGGACAGGGCTTAACTATGGCTACACCTTC. It codes for CASIKGTGTGLNYGYTF.

The CDR3 here is CASSLAPGSRGEQFF. CDR3 sequence (DNA): TGTGCCAGCAGCTTAGCCCCGGGTTCAAGGGGTGAGCAGTTCTTC. This rearrangement joins TRBV7-8 to TRBJ2-1, with D perhaps TRBD1 (5 bases). The ends were cut back, 0 bases at V and 9 bases at J, with 15 bases in the middle. The CDR3 is 15 residues long. Germline V gives CDR1 SGHVS, CDR2 FQNEAQ.

This clone was observed a few times. V usage is TRBV19 and J usage is TRBJ1-1; possible D gene TRBD1, 6 bases. V lost 7 bases to trimming and J lost 6 bases, with 15 bases between them. Germline-derived CDR1 and CDR2 are LNHDA and SQIVND (reference sequence). The CDR3 totals 13 residues. The CDR3 coding sequence is TGTGCCAGTAACCTATCCCCAGGGGCTGAAGCTTTCTTT. Translated, it gives CASNLSPGAEAFF.

The chain links TRBV6-1 to TRBJ2-7; 7 nucleotides align to TRBD1. The V segment lost 4 bases and the J segment 5 bases; nucleotides outside the gene matches: 8. The CDR3 consists of 14 residues. Germline assignment: CDR1 MNHNS and CDR2 SASEGT. DNA for the CDR3: TGTGCCAGCAGTGCCCGACAGGGTCTCCACGAGCAGTACTTC. It yields the protein CASSARQGLHEQYF.

This sequence joins TRBV19 and TRBJ1-1, with TRBD1 as a possible D gene (5 bases). V gave up 4 bases and J gave up 0 bases, with 12 bases separating them. The CDR3 is 15 amino acids. CDR1 is LNHDA, CDR2 SQIVND, per germline (reference sequence). The CDR3 sequence: CASSTSPGMNTEAFF. In DNA, the CDR3 is TGTGCCAGTAGTACCTCGCCAGGGATGAACACTGAAGCTTTCTTT.

CDR3 nucleotide sequence: TGTGCCACCCACCTTTCAGGAGGGCCCTATAATTCACCCCTCCACTTT. Translation: CATHLSGGPYNSPLHF. The chain uses TRBV28 and TRBJ1-6; D is ambiguous. The CDR3 runs to 16 residues. Germline-derived CDR1 and CDR2 are MDHEN and SYDVKM. V gave up 10 bases and J gave up 2 bases, with 18 bases separating them.

The chain joins TRBV5-1 to TRBJ2-5; TRBD1 might be the D (6 bases). Trimming shortened V by 0 bases and J by 5 bases, and 14 bases separated the two germline ends. The CDR3 spans 15 residues. Germline CDR1 SGHRS, CDR2 YFSETQ. CDR3 residues: CASSLAGVLIETQYF. CDR3 DNA: TGCGCCAGCAGCTTGGCAGGGGTGCTTATCGAGACCCAGTACTTC.

The V gene is TRBV4-3, the J gene TRBJ1-1; TRBD1 aligns across 12 bases. The CDR3 has 16 amino acids. The ends lost 6 bases at V and 4 bases at J; junction bases unmatched: 9. The germline V gene encodes CDR1 LGHNA and CDR2 YSLEER. The CDR3 bases are TGCGCCAGCAGTCCCGGGACAGGGGGCCTGGGCACTGAAGCTTTCTTT. This translates into CASSPGTGGLGTEAFF.

The rearrangement links TRBV2 to TRBJ1-4, with D possibly TRBD1 on 5 matching bases. The CDR3 runs to 14 residues. V was clipped by 6 bases and J by 4 bases, with 12 bases between them. Germline CDR1 and CDR2: SNHLY and FYNNEI. This CDR3 reads CASRTGTDNEKLFF. The CDR3 DNA sequence: TGTGCCAGCAGAACGGGGACTGATAATGAAAAACTGTTTTTT.

The chain has TRBV11-2 and TRBJ1-1; D is undetermined. This CDR3 spans 13 amino acids. V was pared by 1 base and J by 1 base, with 4 bases between. CDR1 SGHAT and CDR2 FQNNGV come from the germline V gene. This CDR3 is CASSLAGNTEAFF. The CDR3 region has the DNA TGTGCCAGCAGCTTAGCAGGGAACACTGAAGCTTTCTTT.